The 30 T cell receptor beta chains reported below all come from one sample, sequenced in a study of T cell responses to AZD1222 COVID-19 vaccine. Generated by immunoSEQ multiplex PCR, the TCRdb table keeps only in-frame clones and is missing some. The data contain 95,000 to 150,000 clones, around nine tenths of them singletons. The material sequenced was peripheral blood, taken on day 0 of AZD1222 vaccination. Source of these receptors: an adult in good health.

The CDR3 nucleotides are TGTGCCACCAGCAGAGATGGCAGGGGGGAGACCCAGTACTTC. The encoded protein is CATSRDGRGETQYF. The V gene is TRBV15, the J gene TRBJ2-5; 7 bases line up with TRBD1. The CDR3 runs to 14 residues. Germline V lookup: CDR1 LNHNV, CDR2 YYDKDF (reference sequence). V lost 0 bases, J lost 5 bases, and 3 bases stayed unmatched.

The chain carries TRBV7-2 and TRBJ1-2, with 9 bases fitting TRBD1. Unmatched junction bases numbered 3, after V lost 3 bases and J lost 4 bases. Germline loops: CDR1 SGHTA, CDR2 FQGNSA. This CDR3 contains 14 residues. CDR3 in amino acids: CASSLGQGGYGYTF. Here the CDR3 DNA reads TGTGCCAGCAGCTTGGGACAGGGAGGCTATGGCTACACCTTC.

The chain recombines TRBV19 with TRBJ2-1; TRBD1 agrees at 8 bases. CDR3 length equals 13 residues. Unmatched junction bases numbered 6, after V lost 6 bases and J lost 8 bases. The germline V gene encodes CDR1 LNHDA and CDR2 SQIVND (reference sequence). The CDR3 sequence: CASRLTGDYEQFF. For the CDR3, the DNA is TGTGCCAGTAGATTGACAGGGGATTATGAGCAGTTCTTC.

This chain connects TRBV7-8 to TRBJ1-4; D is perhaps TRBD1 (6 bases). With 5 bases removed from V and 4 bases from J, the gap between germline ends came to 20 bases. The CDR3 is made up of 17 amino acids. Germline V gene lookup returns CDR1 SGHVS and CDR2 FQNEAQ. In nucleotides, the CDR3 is TGTGCCAGCAGCACCATCCGCAACAGGGCCCATAATGAAAAACTGTTTTTT. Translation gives CASSTIRNRAHNEKLFF.

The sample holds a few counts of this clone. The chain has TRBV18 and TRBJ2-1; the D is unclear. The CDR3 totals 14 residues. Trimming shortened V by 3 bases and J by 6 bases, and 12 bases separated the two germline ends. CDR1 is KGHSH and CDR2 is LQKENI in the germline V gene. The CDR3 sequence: CASSPLVSSNEQFF. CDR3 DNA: TGTGCCAGCTCACCCCTGGTGTCTAGCAATGAGCAGTTCTTC.

CDR3 sequence: CASSVSSGNTEAFF. The CDR3 DNA is TGTGCCAGCAGCGTATCTTCAGGGAACACTGAAGCTTTCTTT. The chain combines TRBV9 with TRBJ1-1; D remains ambiguous. Germline assignment: CDR1 SGDLS and CDR2 YYNGEE. The V gene lost 1 base and the J gene lost 1 base, with 8 bases spanning the gap. CDR3 size: 14 residues.

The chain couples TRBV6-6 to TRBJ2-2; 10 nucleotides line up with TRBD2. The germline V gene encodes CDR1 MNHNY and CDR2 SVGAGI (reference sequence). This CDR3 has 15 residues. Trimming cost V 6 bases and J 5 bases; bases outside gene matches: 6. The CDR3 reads CASRLRTSGTGELFF. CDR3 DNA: TGTGCCAGCAGACTTCGGACTAGCGGAACCGGGGAGCTGTTTTTT.

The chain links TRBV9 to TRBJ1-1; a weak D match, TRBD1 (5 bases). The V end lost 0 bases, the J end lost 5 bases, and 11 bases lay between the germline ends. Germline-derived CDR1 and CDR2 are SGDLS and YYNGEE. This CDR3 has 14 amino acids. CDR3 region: CASSVGWGRTEAFF. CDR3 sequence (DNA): TGTGCCAGCAGCGTAGGTTGGGGGAGGACTGAAGCTTTCTTT.

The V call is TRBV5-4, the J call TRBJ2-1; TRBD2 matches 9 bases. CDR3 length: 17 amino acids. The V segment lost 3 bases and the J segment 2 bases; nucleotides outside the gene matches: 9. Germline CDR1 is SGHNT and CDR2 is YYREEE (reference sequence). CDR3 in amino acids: CASSWDSGSGTYNEQFF. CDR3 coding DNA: TGTGCCAGCAGCTGGGATAGCGGGAGTGGAACCTACAATGAGCAGTTCTTC.

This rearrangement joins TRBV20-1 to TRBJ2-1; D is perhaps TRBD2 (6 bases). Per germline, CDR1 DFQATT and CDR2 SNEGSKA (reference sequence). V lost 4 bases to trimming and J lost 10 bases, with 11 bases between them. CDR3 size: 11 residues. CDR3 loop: CSAITLAEQFF. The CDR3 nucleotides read TGCAGTGCTATAACCCTAGCGGAGCAGTTCTTC.

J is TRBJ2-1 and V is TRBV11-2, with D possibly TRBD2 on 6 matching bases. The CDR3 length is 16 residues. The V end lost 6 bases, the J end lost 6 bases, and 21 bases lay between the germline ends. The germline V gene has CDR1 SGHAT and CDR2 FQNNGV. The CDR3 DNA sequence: TGTGCCAGCAGGTGGCTTCGGGGGAGGACTTCCAATGAGCAGTTCTTC. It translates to CASRWLRGRTSNEQFF.

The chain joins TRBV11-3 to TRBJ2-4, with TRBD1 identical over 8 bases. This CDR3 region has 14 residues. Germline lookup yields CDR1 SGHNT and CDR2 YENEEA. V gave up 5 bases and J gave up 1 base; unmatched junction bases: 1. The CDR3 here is CASSRQGAKNIQYF. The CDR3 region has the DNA TGTGCCAGCAGCCGACAGGGGGCCAAAAACATTCAGTACTTC.

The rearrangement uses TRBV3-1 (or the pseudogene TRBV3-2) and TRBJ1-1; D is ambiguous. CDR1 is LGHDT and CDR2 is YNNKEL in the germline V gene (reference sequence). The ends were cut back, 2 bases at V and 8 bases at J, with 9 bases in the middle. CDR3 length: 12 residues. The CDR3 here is CASSQPGEEAFF. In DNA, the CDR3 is TGTGCCAGCAGCCAACCCGGGGAGGAAGCTTTCTTT.

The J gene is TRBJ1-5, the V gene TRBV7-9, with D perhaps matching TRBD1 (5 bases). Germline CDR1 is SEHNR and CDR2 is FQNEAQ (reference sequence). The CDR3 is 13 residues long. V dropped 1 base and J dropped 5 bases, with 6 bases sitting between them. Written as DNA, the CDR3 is TGTGCCAGCAGCTTAGGAGGGGATCAGCCCCAGCATTTT. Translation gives CASSLGGDQPQHF.

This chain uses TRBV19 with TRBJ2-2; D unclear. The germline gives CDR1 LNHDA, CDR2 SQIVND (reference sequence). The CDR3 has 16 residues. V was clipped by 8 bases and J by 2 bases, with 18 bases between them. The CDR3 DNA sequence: TGTGCCAGTTCTCCCAGGACCGGAATAAACACCGGGGAGCTGTTTTTT. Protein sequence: CASSPRTGINTGELFF.

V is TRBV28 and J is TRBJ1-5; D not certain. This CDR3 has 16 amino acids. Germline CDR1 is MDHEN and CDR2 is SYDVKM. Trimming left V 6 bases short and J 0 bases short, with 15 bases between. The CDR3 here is CASRRPGFISNQPQHF. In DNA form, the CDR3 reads TGTGCCAGCAGGAGACCGGGGTTCATTAGCAATCAGCCCCAGCATTTT.

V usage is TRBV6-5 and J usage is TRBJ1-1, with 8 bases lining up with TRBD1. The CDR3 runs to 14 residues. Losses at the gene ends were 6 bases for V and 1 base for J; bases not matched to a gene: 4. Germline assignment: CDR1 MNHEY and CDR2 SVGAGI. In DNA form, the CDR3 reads TGTGCCAGCAGGGGACAGGTCGGGAACACTGAAGCTTTCTTT. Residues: CASRGQVGNTEAFF.

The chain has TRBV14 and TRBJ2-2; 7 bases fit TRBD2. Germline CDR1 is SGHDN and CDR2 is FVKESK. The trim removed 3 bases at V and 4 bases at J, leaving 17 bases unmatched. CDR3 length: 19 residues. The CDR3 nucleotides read TGTGCCAGCAGCCACCCCCTGAGAGAGCGGGACCGGCTCACCGGGGAGCTGTTTTTT. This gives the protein CASSHPLRERDRLTGELFF.

The CDR3 DNA follows: TGTGCCAGCAGTTTAGACGCAGGACTTGAAGCTTTCTTT. It codes for CASSLDAGLEAFF. The chain joins TRBV12-3 or TRBV12-4 to TRBJ1-1, with unresolved D. Trimming pared 1 base from V and 7 bases from J, leaving 10 bases between. The CDR3 loop spans 13 amino acids.

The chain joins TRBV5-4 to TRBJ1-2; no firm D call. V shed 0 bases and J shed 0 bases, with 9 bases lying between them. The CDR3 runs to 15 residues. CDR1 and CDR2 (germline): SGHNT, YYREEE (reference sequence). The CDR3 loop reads CASSLDGIANYGYTF. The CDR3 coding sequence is TGTGCCAGCAGCTTGGACGGGATTGCTAACTATGGCTACACCTTC.

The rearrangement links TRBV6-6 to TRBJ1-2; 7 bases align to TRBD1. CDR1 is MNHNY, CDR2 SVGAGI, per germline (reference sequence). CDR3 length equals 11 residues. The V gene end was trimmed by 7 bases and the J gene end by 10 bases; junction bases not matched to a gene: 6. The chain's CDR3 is CASTNTGAYTF. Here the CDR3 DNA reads TGTGCCAGCACTAATACAGGGGCCTACACCTTC.

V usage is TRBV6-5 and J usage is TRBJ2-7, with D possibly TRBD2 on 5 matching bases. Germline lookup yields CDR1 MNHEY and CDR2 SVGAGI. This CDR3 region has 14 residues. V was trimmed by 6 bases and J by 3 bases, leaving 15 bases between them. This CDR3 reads CASRREQTHYEQYV. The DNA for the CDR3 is TGTGCCAGCAGACGGGAACAGACGCACTACGAGCAGTACGTC.

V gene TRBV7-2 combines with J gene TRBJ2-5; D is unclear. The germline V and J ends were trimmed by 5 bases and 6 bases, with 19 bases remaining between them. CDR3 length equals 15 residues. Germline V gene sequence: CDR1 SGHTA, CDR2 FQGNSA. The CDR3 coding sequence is TGTGCCAGCAGCCCCAGCTGGGCCCAAGATCAGACCCAGTACTTC. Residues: CASSPSWAQDQTQYF.

The CDR3 DNA is TGTGCCACCGGGCCTCAGGGAAAAAACCAATTGAACACTGAAGCTTTCTTT. It encodes CATGPQGKNQLNTEAFF. The chain uses TRBV24-1 and TRBJ1-1; possibly TRBD1 for D (5 bases). V was clipped by 9 bases and J by 0 bases, with 22 bases between them. The CDR3 has 17 residues. Germline loops: CDR1 KGHDR, CDR2 SFDVKD.

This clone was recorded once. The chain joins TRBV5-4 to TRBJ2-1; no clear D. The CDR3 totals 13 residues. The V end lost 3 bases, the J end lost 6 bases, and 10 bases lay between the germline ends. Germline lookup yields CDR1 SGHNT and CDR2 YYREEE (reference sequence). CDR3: CASSWERGNEQFF. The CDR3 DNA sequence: TGTGCCAGCAGCTGGGAACGAGGCAATGAGCAGTTCTTC. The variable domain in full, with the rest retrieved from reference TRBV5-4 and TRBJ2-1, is ETGVTQSPTHLIKTRGQQVTLRCSSQSGHNTVSWYQQALGQGPQFIFQYYREEENGRGNFPPRFSGLQFPNYSSELNVNALELDDSALYLCASSWERGNEQFFGPGTRLTVL.

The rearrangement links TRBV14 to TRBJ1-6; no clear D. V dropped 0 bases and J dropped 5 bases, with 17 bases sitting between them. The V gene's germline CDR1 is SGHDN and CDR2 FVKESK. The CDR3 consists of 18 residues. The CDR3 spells CASSQEERKDGDNSPLHF. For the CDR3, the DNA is TGTGCCAGCAGCCAAGAAGAGCGCAAGGACGGGGATAATTCACCCCTCCACTTT.

The CDR3 nucleotides read TGTGCCAGCAGCAAAGTAGGCAGGGGGCCCTCCTACGAGCAGTACGTC. Protein: CASSKVGRGPSYEQYV. The chain links TRBV21-1 to TRBJ2-7; the table assigns TRBD1, which was not confirmed against the DNA. TRBV21-1 is classified as a pseudogene. This CDR3 spans 16 amino acids.

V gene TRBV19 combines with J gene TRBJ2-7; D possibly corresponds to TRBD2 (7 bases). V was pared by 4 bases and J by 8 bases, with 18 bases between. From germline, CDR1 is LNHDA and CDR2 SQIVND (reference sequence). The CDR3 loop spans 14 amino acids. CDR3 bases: TGTGCCAGTAGTAGTGGCGGGGGCGCCGTCCAGCAGTACTTC. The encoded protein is CASSSGGGAVQQYF.

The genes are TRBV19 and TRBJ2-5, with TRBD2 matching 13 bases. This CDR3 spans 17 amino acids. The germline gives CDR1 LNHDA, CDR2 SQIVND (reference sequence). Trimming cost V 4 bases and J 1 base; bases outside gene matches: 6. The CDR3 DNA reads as TGTGCCAGTAGTAGTAGGACTAGCGGGAGCCCCCAAGAGACCCAGTACTTC. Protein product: CASSSRTSGSPQETQYF.

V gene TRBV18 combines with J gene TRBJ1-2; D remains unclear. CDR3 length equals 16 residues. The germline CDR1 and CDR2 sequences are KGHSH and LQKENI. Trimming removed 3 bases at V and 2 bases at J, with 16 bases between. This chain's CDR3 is CASSPRNGPKNYGYTF. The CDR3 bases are TGTGCCAGCTCACCTAGAAATGGCCCGAAAAACTATGGCTACACCTTC.